This T cell receptor (beta chain) derives from a study of T cell responses to AZD1222 COVID-19 vaccine. The study, taken as a whole, reports: Most donors were white British and more were female, and clonal diversity was possibly underestimated.

CDR1 SGHRS and CDR2 YFSETQ come from the germline V gene. CDR3 length: 16 amino acids. With V trimmed by 3 bases and J by 0 bases, 4 bases remained unmatched. Only in-frame clones appear in the TCRdb table, and some are missing; sequencing was by immunoSEQ multiplex PCR. Here the sample spans 120,000 or so clones, about 92% being singletons. With respect to this clone: Its antigen is undetermined.

This sequence originates from an adult in good health. The rearrangement joins TRBV5-1 to TRBJ2-2; 8 nucleotides match TRBD2. The material was peripheral blood, obtained on day 0 of AZD1222 vaccination. The CDR3, as DNA: TGCGCCAGCAGCTCGCTGGGACTAGCGAACACCGGGGAGCTGTTTTTT. Amino acids: CASSSLGLANTGELFF. The full variable domain, its missing parts supplied by reference TRBV5-1 and TRBJ2-2, is KAGVTQTPRYLIKTRGQQVTLSCSPISGHRSVSWYQQTPGQGLQFLFEYFSETQRNKGNFPGRFSGRQFSNSRSEMNVSTLELGDSALYLCASSSLGLANTGELFFGEGSRLTVL.